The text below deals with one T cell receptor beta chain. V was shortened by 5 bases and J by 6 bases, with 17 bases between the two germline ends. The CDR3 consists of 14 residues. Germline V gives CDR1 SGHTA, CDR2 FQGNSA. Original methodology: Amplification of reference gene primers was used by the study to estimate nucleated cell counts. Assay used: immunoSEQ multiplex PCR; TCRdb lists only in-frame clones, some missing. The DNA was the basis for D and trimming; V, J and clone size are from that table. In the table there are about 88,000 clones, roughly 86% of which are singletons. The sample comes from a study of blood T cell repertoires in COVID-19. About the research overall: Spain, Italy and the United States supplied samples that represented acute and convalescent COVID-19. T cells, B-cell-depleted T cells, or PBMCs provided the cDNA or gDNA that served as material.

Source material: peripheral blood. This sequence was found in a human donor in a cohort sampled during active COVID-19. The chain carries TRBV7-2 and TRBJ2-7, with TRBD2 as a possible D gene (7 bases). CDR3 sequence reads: CASSQKGGALEQYF. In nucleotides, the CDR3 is TGTGCCAGCAGCCAAAAGGGGGGGGCGCTCGAGCAGTACTTC.